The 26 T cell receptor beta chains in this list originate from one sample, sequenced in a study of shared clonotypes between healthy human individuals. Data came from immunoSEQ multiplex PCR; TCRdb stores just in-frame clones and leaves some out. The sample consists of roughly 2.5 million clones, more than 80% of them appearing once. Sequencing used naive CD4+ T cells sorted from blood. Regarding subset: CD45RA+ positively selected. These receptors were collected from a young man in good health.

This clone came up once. This CDR3 reads CASSPATGRNTEAFF. The DNA of the CDR3 is TGTGCCAGCAGCCCAGCTACCGGACGGAACACTGAAGCTTTCTTT. The chain has TRBV5-4 and TRBJ1-1; D is undetermined. The CDR3 is 15 amino acids. The germline gives CDR1 SGHNT, CDR2 YYREEE (reference sequence). Deletions cut 4 bases from V and 1 base from J, with 14 bases between.

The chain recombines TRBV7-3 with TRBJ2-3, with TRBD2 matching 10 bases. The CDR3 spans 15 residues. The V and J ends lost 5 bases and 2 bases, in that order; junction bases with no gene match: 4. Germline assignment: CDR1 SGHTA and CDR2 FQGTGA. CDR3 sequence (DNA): TGTGCCAGCAGCGCCACTAGCGGGAACACAGATACGCAGTATTTT. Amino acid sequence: CASSATSGNTDTQYF.

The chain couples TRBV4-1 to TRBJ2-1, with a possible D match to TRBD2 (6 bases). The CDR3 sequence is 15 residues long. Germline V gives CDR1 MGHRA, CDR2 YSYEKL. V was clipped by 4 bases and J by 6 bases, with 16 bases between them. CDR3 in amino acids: CASSPAGPHFNEQFF. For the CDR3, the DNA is TGCGCCAGCAGCCCCGCGGGACCCCACTTCAATGAGCAGTTCTTC.

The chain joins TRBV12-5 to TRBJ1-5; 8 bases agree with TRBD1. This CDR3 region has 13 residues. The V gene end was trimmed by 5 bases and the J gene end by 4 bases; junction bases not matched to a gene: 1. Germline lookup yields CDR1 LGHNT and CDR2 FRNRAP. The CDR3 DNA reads TGTGCTAGTGGTCAGGGGGCTAATCAGCCCCAGCATTTT. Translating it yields CASGQGANQPQHF. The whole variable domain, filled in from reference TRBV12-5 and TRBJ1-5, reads DARVTQTPRHKVTEMGQEVTMRCQPILGHNTVFWYRQTMMQGLELLAYFRNRAPLDDSGMPKDRFSAEMPDATLATLKIQPSEPRDSAVYFCASGQGANQPQHFGDGTRLSIL.

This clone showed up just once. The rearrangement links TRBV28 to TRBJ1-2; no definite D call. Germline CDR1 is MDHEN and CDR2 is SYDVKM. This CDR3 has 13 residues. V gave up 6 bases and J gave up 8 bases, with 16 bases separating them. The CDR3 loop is CASSVDGSGGYTF. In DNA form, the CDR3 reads TGTGCCAGCAGCGTAGACGGGTCCGGGGGCTACACCTTC.

CDR3 region: CASSQLRQGKFEAFF. The CDR3 DNA reads TGCGCCAGCAGCCAACTTAGACAGGGGAAGTTTGAAGCTTTCTTT. The rearrangement links TRBV4-1 to TRBJ1-1; 8 bases match TRBD1. Germline V gives CDR1 MGHRA, CDR2 YSYEKL. The ends lost 2 bases at V and 7 bases at J; junction bases unmatched: 9. This CDR3 region has 15 residues.

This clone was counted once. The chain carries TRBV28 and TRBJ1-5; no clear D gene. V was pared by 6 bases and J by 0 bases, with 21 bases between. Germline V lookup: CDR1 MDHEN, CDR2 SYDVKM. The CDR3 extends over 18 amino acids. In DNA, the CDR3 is TGTGCCAGCAGGCCTAGTCGGGGTTCCCGTTATAGCAATCAGCCCCAGCATTTT. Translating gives CASRPSRGSRYSNQPQHF.

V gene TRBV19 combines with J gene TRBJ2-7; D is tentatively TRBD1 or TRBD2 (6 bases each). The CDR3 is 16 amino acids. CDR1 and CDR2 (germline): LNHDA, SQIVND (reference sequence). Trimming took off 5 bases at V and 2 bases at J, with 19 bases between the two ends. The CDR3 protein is CASSPTRSGAPYEQYF. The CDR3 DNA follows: TGTGCCAGTAGTCCAACCCGTTCGGGGGCCCCCTACGAGCAGTACTTC. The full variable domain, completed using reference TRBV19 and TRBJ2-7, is DGGITQSPKYLFRKEGQNVTLSCEQNLNHDAMYWYRQDPGQGLRLIYYSQIVNDFQKGDIAEGYSVSREKKESFPLTVTSAQKNPTAFYLCASSPTRSGAPYEQYFGPGTRLTVT.

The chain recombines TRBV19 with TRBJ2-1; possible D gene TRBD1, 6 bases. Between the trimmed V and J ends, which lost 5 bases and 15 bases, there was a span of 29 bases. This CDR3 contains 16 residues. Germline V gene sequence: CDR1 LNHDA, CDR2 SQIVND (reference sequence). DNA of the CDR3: TGTGCCAGTAGTGGAAGAAGTACAATGAGGGGTAGGGGGTTGTTCTTC. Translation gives CASSGRSTMRGRGLFF.

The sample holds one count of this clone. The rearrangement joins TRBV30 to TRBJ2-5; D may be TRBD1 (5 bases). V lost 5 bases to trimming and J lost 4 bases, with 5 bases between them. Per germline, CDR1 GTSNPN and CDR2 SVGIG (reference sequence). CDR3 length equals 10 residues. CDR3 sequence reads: CAWGAETQYF. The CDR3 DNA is TGTGCCTGGGGGGCAGAGACCCAGTACTTC.

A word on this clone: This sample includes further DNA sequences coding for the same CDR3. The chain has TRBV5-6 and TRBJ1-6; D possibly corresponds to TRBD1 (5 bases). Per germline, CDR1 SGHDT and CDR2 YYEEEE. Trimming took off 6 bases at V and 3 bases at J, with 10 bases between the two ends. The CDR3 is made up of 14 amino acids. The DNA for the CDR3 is TGTGCCAGCACCCCCGGGGGCTATAATTCACCCCTCCACTTT. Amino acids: CASTPGGYNSPLHF.

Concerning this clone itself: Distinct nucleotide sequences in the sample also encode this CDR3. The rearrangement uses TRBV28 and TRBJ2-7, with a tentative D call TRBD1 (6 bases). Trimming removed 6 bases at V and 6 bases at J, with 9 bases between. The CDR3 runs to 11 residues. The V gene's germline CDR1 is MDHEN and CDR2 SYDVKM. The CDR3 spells CASRTGTEQYF. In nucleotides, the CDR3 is TGTGCCAGCAGAACAGGGACCGAGCAGTACTTC.

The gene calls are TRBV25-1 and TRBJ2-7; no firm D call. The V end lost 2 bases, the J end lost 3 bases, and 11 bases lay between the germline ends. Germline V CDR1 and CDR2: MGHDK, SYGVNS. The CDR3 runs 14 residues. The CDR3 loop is CASSEKGIVYEQYF. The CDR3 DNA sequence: TGTGCCAGCAGTGAAAAAGGCATTGTCTACGAGCAGTACTTC.

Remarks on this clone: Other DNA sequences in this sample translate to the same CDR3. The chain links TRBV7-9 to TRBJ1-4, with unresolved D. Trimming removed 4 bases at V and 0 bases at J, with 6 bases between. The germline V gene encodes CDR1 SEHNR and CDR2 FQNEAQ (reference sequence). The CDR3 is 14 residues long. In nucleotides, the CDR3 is TGTGCCAGCAGCTCGGGGTCAACTAATGAAAAACTGTTTTTT. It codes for CASSSGSTNEKLFF.

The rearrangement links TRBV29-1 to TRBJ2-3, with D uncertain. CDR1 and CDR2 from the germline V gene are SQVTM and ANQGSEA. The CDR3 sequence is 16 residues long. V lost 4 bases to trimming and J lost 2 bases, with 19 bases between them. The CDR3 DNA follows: TGCAGCGTTGTCCTCCTCCGAAGAATGAACACAGATACGCAGTATTTT. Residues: CSVVLLRRMNTDTQYF.

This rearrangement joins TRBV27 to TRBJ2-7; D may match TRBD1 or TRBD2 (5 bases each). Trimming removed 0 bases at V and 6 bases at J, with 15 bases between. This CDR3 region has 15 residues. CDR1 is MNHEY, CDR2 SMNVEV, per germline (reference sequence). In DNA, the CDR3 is TGTGCCAGCAGTTTATCGCGCCGGGACGTAGGCGAGCAGTACTTC. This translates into CASSLSRRDVGEQYF.

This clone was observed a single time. In DNA, the CDR3 is TGTGCCAGCAGCCAGGGGGGCGGATCCTACGAGCAGTACTTC. This gives the protein CASSQGGGSYEQYF. The rearrangement links TRBV5-4 to TRBJ2-7; D may be TRBD1 (7 bases). CDR3 length equals 14 residues. Germline V gene data show CDR1 as SGHNT and CDR2 as YYREEE (reference sequence). The germline V and J ends were trimmed by 4 bases and 1 base, with 12 bases remaining between them.

The DNA of the CDR3 is TGCGCCAGCACCCCGGGCGGGGTGAGCACAGATACGCAGTATTTT. It translates to CASTPGGVSTDTQYF. The chain has TRBV5-1 and TRBJ2-3; D might be TRBD2 (6 bases). V lost 6 bases, J lost 0 bases, and 14 bases lay in between. This CDR3 has 15 residues. CDR1 is SGHRS, CDR2 YFSETQ, per germline.

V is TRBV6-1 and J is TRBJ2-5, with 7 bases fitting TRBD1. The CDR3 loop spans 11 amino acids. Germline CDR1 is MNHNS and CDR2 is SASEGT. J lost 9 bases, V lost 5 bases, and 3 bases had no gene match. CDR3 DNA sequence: TGTGCCAGCAGTCTTACAGGGGCCCAGTACTTC. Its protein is CASSLTGAQYF.

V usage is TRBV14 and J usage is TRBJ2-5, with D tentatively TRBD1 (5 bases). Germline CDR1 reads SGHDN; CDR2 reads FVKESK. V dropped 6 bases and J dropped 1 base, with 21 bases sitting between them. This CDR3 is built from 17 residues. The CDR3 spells CASSYKTWGKGQETQYF. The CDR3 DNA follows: TGTGCCAGCAGTTATAAAACATGGGGCAAGGGCCAAGAGACCCAGTACTTC.

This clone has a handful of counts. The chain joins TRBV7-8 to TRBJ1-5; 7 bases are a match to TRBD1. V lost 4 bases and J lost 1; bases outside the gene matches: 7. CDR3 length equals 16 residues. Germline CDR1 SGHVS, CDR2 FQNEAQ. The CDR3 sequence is CASSSPTGRSNQPQHF. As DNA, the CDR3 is TGTGCCAGCAGCTCCCCGACAGGGAGGAGCAATCAGCCCCAGCATTTT.

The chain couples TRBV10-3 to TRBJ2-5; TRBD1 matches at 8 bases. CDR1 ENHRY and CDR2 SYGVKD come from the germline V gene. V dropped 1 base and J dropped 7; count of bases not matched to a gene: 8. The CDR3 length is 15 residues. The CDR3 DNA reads TGTGCCATCAGTGAGTTGGACAGGGTTACTGGGACCCAGTACTTC. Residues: CAISELDRVTGTQYF.

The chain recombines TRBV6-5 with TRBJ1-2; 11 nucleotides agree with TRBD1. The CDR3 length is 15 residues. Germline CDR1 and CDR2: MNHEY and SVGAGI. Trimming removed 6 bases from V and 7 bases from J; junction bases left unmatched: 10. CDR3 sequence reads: CASSYRTGGEFGYTF. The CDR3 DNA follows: TGTGCCAGCAGCTACAGGACAGGGGGCGAATTTGGCTACACCTTC.

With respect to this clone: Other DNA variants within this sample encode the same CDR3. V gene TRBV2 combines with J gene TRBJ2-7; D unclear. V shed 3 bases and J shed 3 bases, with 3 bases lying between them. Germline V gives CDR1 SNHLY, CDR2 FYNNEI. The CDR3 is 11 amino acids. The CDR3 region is CASSEVYEQYF. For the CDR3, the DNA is TGTGCCAGCAGTGAGGTCTACGAGCAGTACTTC.

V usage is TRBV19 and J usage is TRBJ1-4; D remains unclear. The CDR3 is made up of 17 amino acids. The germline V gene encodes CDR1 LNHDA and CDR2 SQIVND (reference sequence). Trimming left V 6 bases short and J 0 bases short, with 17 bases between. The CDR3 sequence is CASRDMVQLATNEKLFF. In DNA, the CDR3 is TGTGCCAGTAGAGACATGGTCCAACTTGCAACTAATGAAAAACTGTTTTTT.

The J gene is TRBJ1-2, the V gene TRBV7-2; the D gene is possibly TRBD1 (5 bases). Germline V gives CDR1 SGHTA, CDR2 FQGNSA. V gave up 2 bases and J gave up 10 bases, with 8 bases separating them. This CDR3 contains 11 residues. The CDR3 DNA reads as TGTGCCAGCAGCTTATGGGACGACTACACCTTC. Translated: CASSLWDDYTF.